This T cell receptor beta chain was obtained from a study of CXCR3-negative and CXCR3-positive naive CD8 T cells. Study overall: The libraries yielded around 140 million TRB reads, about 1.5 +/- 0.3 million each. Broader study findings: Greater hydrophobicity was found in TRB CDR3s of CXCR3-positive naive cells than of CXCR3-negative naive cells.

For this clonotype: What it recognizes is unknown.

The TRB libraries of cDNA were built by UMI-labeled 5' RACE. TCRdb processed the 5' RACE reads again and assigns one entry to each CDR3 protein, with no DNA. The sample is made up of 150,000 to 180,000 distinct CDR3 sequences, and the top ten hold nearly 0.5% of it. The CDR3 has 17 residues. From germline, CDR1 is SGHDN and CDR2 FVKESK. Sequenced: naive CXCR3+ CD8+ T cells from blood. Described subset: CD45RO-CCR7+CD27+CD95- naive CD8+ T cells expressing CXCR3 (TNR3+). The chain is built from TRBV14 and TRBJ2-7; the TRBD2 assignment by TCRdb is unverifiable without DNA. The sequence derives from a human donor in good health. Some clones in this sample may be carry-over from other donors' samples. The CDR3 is CASSSTGTSVWDYEQYF.